These 26 T cell receptor beta chains were all obtained from the same sample, sequenced in a study of cytomegalovirus exposure and HLA in healthy donors. Primers included in the PCR were 60 Vbeta and 13 Jbeta primers. Sequenced by immunoSEQ multiplex PCR; TCRdb stores in-frame clones only, minus some. The repertoire holds about 170,000 clones, with around three quarters as singletons. The sample consisted of PBMCs. Source of these receptors: a woman in her thirties in good health and CMV-seropositive.

The rearrangement links TRBV5-4 to TRBJ2-3, with 11 positions matching TRBD2. CDR3 length equals 16 residues. Germline CDR1 reads SGHNT; CDR2 reads YYREEE (reference sequence). V was pared by 4 bases and J by 0 bases, with 4 bases of the junction left unmatched. The CDR3 is CASSAGTSGSTDTQYF. The CDR3 DNA reads as TGTGCCAGCAGCGCCGGGACTAGCGGAAGCACAGATACGCAGTATTTT.

V and J are TRBV30 and TRBJ1-5; perhaps TRBD1 as D (6 bases). Germline-derived CDR1 and CDR2 are GTSNPN and SVGIG (reference sequence). The V gene lost 0 bases and the J gene lost 0 bases, with 9 bases spanning the gap. CDR3 length: 15 amino acids. In nucleotides, the CDR3 is TGTGCCTGGAGTGTAGAGGGACATAGCAATCAGCCCCAGCATTTT. Residues: CAWSVEGHSNQPQHF.

The rearrangement joins TRBV6-1 to TRBJ1-2; 7 bases fit TRBD1. CDR3 length: 14 amino acids. Germline V gene sequence: CDR1 MNHNS, CDR2 SASEGT. Trimming at V came to 0 bases and at J to 6 bases, leaving 4 bases not matched to a gene. The CDR3 nucleotides read TGTGCCAGCAGTGAAGCAGGGGGCTTCGATGGCTACACCTTC. Its translation is CASSEAGGFDGYTF.

The chain joins TRBV23-1 to TRBJ1-5; 7 bases match TRBD1. TRBV23-1 is assigned to the ORF class and has an uncertain function. This CDR3 has 16 amino acids. V shed 0 bases, J shed 1 base, and the junction held 3 bases outside the gene matches. CDR3 nucleotide sequence: TGCGCCAGCAGTCAATCGTTGACAGGGAGCAATCAGCCCCAGCATTTT. As protein: CASSQSLTGSNQPQHF.

In DNA form, the CDR3 reads TGTGCCAGCAGCCCCCCTGGGGCGGCAAAACTGTTTTTT. Protein product: CASSPPGAAKLFF. The gene calls are TRBV7-9 and TRBJ1-4, with TRBD1 as a possible D gene (5 bases). There are 13 residues in the CDR3. Germline-derived CDR1 and CDR2 are SEHNR and FQNEAQ (reference sequence). With 5 bases removed from V and 10 bases from J, the gap between germline ends came to 14 bases. The full variable domain, with the rest looked up from reference TRBV7-9 and TRBJ1-4, is DTGVSQNPRHKITKRGQNVTFRCDPISEHNRLYWYRQTLGQGPEFLTYFQNEAQLEKSRLLSDRFSAERPKGSFSTLEIQRTEQGDSAMYLCASSPPGAAKLFFGSGTQLSVL.

The V call is TRBV18, the J call TRBJ1-2, with D maybe TRBD1 (5 bases). Trimming removed 1 base from V and 8 bases from J, with 11 bases in between. This CDR3 contains 13 residues. CDR1 KGHSH and CDR2 LQKENI come from the germline V gene. The CDR3 reads CASSPQGQEGYTF. CDR3 nucleotides: TGTGCCAGCTCACCACAGGGGCAGGAGGGCTACACCTTC.

Only a few counts were recorded for this clone. The CDR3 DNA sequence: TGCGCCAGTTCTTCACAGGCCTCTAATGAAAAACTGTTTTTT. Translation: CASSSQASNEKLFF. The V gene is TRBV5-1, the J gene TRBJ1-4; D is perhaps TRBD1 (5 bases). This CDR3 has 14 residues. From germline, CDR1 is SGHRS and CDR2 YFSETQ. The V gene lost 8 bases and the J gene lost 3 bases, with 14 bases spanning the gap.

V usage is TRBV19 and J usage is TRBJ1-2, with D possibly matching TRBD1 (5 bases). This CDR3 contains 13 residues. V dropped 3 bases and J dropped 8 bases, with 13 bases sitting between them. Germline V gene sequence: CDR1 LNHDA, CDR2 SQIVND (reference sequence). CDR3 protein: CASSIGGVGGYTF. CDR3 bases: TGTGCCAGTAGTATCGGAGGGGTAGGCGGCTACACCTTC.

The chain uses TRBV13 and TRBJ2-3; 9 bases agree with TRBD2. The CDR3 covers 18 residues. After removal of 1 base from V and 4 bases from J, the junction contained 12 bases not matched to a gene. In germline, CDR1 is PRHDT, CDR2 FYEKMQ (reference sequence). The DNA of the CDR3 is TGTGCCAGCAGCTTAGAAGGGCGGGGGGGCTGGCAACCAGATACGCAGTATTTT. Translation: CASSLEGRGGWQPDTQYF.

The gene calls are TRBV18 and TRBJ2-5; 7 bases fit TRBD1. This CDR3 contains 14 residues. Per germline, CDR1 KGHSH and CDR2 LQKENI. V was clipped by 1 base and J by 2 bases; unmatched bases: 1. CDR3 nucleotide sequence: TGTGCCAGCTCACCACTGGACAGGCAAGAGACCCAGTACTTC. It specifies CASSPLDRQETQYF.

V is TRBV28 and J is TRBJ1-2; TRBD1 is a possible D gene (5 bases). The germline V gene encodes CDR1 MDHEN and CDR2 SYDVKM. The CDR3 consists of 11 residues. V lost 11 bases and J lost 4, with 11 bases in between. The CDR3 DNA is TGTGCCGGCGGGGGGTCCTATGGCTACACCTTC. This sequence encodes CAGGGSYGYTF.

The chain combines TRBV6-5 with TRBJ1-1; TRBD1 agrees at 9 bases. V dropped 6 bases and J dropped 10; count of bases not matched to a gene: 12. Germline loops: CDR1 MNHEY, CDR2 SVGAGI. The CDR3 spans 14 residues. This CDR3 is CASSQNRDRERAFF. CDR3 nucleotides: TGTGCCAGCAGCCAAAACCGGGACAGGGAACGAGCTTTCTTT.

This rearrangement joins TRBV10-2 to TRBJ2-4; 7 nucleotides agree with TRBD1. The CDR3 extends over 19 amino acids. V dropped 0 bases and J dropped 0; count of bases not matched to a gene: 11. CDR1 and CDR2 from the germline V gene are WSHSY and SAAADI. CDR3 nucleotides: TGCGCCAGCAGTGAGTCTATTCGAGGGGGCCAGCTAGCCAAAAACATTCAGTACTTC. Encoded protein: CASSESIRGGQLAKNIQYF.

This rearrangement joins TRBV5-1 to TRBJ1-4; weak D call: TRBD1 (5 bases). Trimming stripped 4 bases from V and 0 bases from J, with 13 bases between. CDR1 is SGHRS, CDR2 YFSETQ, per germline. CDR3 length: 16 amino acids. DNA for the CDR3: TGCGCCAGCAGCCCGATGGGGGGACCAACTAATGAAAAACTGTTTTTT. It is translated as CASSPMGGPTNEKLFF.

The rearrangement links TRBV7-6 to TRBJ2-7; 11 bases match TRBD2. In germline, CDR1 is SGHVS, CDR2 FNYEAQ. The CDR3 is 18 residues long. The V gene end was trimmed by 2 bases and the J gene end by 2 bases; junction bases not matched to a gene: 11. The CDR3 DNA follows: TGTGCCAGCAGCTTACATTTACTAGCGGGAGTAGGGACCTACGAGCAGTACTTC. Translated: CASSLHLLAGVGTYEQYF.

In regard to this clone: Other DNA variants within this sample encode the same CDR3. The J gene is TRBJ2-7, the V gene TRBV7-9, with 7 bases aligning to TRBD2. Trimming cost V 0 bases and J 4 bases; bases outside gene matches: 0. The CDR3 runs 13 residues. Germline loops: CDR1 SEHNR, CDR2 FQNEAQ (reference sequence). CDR3: CASSLAGGYEQYF. The CDR3 DNA reads TGTGCCAGCAGCTTAGCGGGGGGGTACGAGCAGTACTTC.

J is TRBJ1-5 and V is TRBV10-1, with TRBD1 matching over 8 bases. The V gene end was trimmed by 7 bases and the J gene end by 0 bases; junction bases not matched to a gene: 5. Germline V lookup: CDR1 WNHNN, CDR2 SYGVQD (reference sequence). The CDR3 is 15 amino acids. The CDR3 bases are TGCGCCAGCAAGGACAGGGTCATTAGCAATCAGCCCCAGCATTTT. It codes for CASKDRVISNQPQHF.

The V and J genes are TRBV7-2 and TRBJ2-3; D perhaps matches TRBD1 (6 bases). Per the germline V gene, CDR1 is SGHTA and CDR2 is FQGNSA. Between the trimmed V and J ends, which lost 4 bases and 5 bases, there was a span of 13 bases. This CDR3 region has 14 residues. CDR3 sequence (DNA): TGTGCCAGCAGCTCCCGACAGGCGGAAGATACGCAGTATTTT. Its protein is CASSSRQAEDTQYF.

The chain couples TRBV5-4 to TRBJ2-7, with 8 bases that match TRBD2. V gave up 0 bases and J gave up 5 bases; unmatched junction bases: 10. Germline-derived CDR1 and CDR2 are SGHNT and YYREEE (reference sequence). The CDR3 spans 16 residues. This CDR3 reads CASSLAPGLVLNEQYF. The CDR3 DNA is TGTGCCAGCAGCTTGGCCCCGGGACTAGTTCTCAACGAGCAGTACTTC.

This clone was detected only a few times. J is TRBJ2-7 and V is TRBV9; possibly TRBD2 for D (5 bases). Germline values: CDR1 SGDLS, CDR2 YYNGEE. Trimming pared 0 bases from V and 4 bases from J, leaving 20 bases between. This CDR3 is built from 17 residues. The CDR3 sequence is CASSVVPLATDAYEQYF. For the CDR3, the DNA is TGTGCCAGCAGCGTAGTCCCCCTAGCTACGGACGCTTACGAGCAGTACTTC.

This clone appeared a few times. The V and J genes are TRBV5-4 and TRBJ2-1, with 7 bases fitting TRBD1. The CDR3 is 18 residues long. The J segment lost 3 bases and the V segment lost 3 bases, leaving 15 bases of the junction unmatched. Germline lookup yields CDR1 SGHNT and CDR2 YYREEE (reference sequence). CDR3 nucleotide sequence: TGTGCCAGCAGCTCGAAGACAGGGCAGGGGAAGTTCTACAATGAGCAGTTCTTC. Residues: CASSSKTGQGKFYNEQFF. The full variable domain, in which reference TRBV5-4 and TRBJ2-1 provide the parts outside the CDR3, is ETGVTQSPTHLIKTRGQQVTLRCSSQSGHNTVSWYQQALGQGPQFIFQYYREEENGRGNFPPRFSGLQFPNYSSELNVNALELDDSALYLCASSSKTGQGKFYNEQFFGPGTRLTVL.

This chain uses TRBV5-1 with TRBJ1-3, with a tentative D call TRBD1 (6 bases). This CDR3 has 16 residues. Germline values: CDR1 SGHRS, CDR2 YFSETQ. V lost 0 bases to trimming and J lost 0 bases, with 10 bases between them. DNA for the CDR3: TGCGCCAGCAGCTTGGGGCGGGGGCCCTCTGGAAACACCATATATTTT. Translating gives CASSLGRGPSGNTIYF.

This clone was seen just once. This chain joins TRBV4-2 and TRBJ1-3; 7 bases fit TRBD1. Germline CDR1 LGHNA, CDR2 YNFKEQ. The CDR3 consists of 15 residues. Unmatched junction bases numbered 6, after V lost 0 bases and J lost 7 bases. The CDR3 coding sequence is TGTGCCAGCAGCCAAGATCTTAAGGGGGCGAACACCATATATTTT. Amino acids: CASSQDLKGANTIYF.

The chain employs TRBV30 and TRBJ2-7, with D possibly matching TRBD2 (7 bases). CDR1 GTSNPN and CDR2 SVGIG come from the germline V gene (reference sequence). The length of the CDR3 is 14 residues. The V end lost 4 bases, the J end lost 0 bases, and 13 bases lay between the germline ends. The CDR3 nucleotides read TGTGCCTGGACCCGCGGGGGCACCTCCTACGAGCAGTACTTC. This codes for CAWTRGGTSYEQYF.

The V and J genes are TRBV11-2 and TRBJ2-7, with TRBD2 identical over 8 bases. CDR3 length: 14 residues. V lost 1 base, J lost 5 bases, and 4 bases stayed unmatched. Germline-derived CDR1 and CDR2 are SGHAT and FQNNGV. CDR3: CASSLARGGDEQYF. The CDR3 DNA sequence: TGTGCCAGCAGCTTAGCTCGGGGGGGAGACGAGCAGTACTTC.

The chain uses TRBV19 and TRBJ1-5; no definite D call. Germline V gene sequence: CDR1 LNHDA, CDR2 SQIVND (reference sequence). The CDR3 consists of 17 residues. V lost 0 bases and J lost 0, with 12 bases in between. The CDR3 protein is CASSIDGGRLSNQPQHF. CDR3 bases: TGTGCCAGTAGTATAGATGGAGGGCGTCTTAGCAATCAGCCCCAGCATTTT.